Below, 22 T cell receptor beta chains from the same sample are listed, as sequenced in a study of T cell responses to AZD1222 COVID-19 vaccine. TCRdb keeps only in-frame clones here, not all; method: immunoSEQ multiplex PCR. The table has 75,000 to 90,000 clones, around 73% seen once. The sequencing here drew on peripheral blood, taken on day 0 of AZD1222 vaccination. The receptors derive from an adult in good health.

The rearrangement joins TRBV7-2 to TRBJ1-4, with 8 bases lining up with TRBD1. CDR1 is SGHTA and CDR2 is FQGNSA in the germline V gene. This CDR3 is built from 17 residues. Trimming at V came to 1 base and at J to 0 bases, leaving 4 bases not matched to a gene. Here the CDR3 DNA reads TGTGCCAGCAGCTTAGTAGACAGGGGTGCAACTAATGAAAAACTGTTTTTT. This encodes CASSLVDRGATNEKLFF.

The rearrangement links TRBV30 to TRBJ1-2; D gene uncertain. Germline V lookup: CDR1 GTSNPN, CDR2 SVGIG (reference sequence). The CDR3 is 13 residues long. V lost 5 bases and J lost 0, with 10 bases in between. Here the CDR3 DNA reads TGTGCCTGGGGAGGAGGAACTAACTATGGCTACACCTTC. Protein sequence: CAWGGGTNYGYTF.

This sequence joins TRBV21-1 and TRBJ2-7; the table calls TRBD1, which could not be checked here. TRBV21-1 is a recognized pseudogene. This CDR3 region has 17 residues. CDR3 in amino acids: CASSKLRGVQKSYEQYF. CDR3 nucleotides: TGTGCCAGCAGCAAACTAAGGGGCGTCCAGAAGAGCTACGAGCAGTACTTC.

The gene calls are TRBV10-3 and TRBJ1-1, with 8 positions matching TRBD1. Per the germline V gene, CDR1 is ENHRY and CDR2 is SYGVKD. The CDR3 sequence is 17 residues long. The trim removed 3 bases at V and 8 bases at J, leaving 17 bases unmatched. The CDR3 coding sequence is TGTGCCATCAGTGAACACAGCAAAACAGGGGGTCTTTTGGAAGCTTTCTTT. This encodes CAISEHSKTGGLLEAFF.

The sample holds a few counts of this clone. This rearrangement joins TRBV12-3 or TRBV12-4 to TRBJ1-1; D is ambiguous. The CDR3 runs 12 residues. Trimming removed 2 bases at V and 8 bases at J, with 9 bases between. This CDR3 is CASSLRALEAFF. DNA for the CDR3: TGTGCCAGCAGTTTACGGGCCCTCGAAGCTTTCTTT.

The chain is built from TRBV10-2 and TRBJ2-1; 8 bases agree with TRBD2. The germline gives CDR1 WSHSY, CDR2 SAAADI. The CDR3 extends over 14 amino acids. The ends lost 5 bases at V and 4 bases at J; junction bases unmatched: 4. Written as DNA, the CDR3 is TGCGCCAGCAGTAAGACGGGAGGGTACAATGAGCAGTTCTTC. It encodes CASSKTGGYNEQFF.

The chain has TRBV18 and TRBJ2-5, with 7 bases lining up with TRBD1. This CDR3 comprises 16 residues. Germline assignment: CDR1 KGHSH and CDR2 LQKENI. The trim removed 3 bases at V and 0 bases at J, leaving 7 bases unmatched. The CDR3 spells CASSPRTGSNQETQYF. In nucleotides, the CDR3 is TGTGCCAGCTCACCCCGGACAGGATCTAACCAAGAGACCCAGTACTTC.

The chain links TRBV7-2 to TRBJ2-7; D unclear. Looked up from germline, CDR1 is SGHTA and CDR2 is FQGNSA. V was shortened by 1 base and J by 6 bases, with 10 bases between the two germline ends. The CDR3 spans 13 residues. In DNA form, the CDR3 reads TGTGCCAGCAGCTTAGAACAGAGGAGCGAGCAGTACTTC. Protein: CASSLEQRSEQYF.

CDR3 in amino acids: CASSEEGRGGSEKLFF. CDR3 nucleotides: TGTGCCAGCAGTGAAGAGGGCAGGGGTGGAAGTGAAAAACTGTTTTTT. V gene TRBV6-1 combines with J gene TRBJ1-4, with D possibly TRBD1 on 6 matching bases. The V and J ends lost 1 base and 7 bases respectively, with 16 bases between them. The germline V gene has CDR1 MNHNS and CDR2 SASEGT. The CDR3 covers 16 residues.

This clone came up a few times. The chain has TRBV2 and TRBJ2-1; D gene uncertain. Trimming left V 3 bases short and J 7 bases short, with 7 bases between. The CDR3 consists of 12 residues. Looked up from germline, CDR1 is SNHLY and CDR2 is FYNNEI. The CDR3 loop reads CASSDAANEQFF. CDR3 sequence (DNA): TGTGCCAGCAGTGACGCAGCTAATGAGCAGTTCTTC.

The CDR3 protein is CASSLRQNTEAFF. CDR3 coding DNA: TGTGCCAGCAGTTTAAGACAGAACACTGAAGCTTTCTTT. The chain carries TRBV27 and TRBJ1-1; D is unresolved. V was pared by 2 bases and J by 1 base, with 5 bases between. The CDR3 length is 13 residues. Germline CDR1 reads MNHEY; CDR2 reads SMNVEV (reference sequence).

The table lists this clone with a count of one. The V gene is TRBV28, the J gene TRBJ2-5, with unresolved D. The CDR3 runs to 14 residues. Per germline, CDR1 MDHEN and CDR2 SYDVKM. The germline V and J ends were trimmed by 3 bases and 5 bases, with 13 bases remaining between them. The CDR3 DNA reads TGTGCCAGCAGTTTGTTCCAATCAAGGGAGACCCAGTACTTC. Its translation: CASSLFQSRETQYF.

CDR3 sequence reads: CASSSTGHLSPLHF. Written as DNA, the CDR3 is TGTGCCAGCAGCTCTACCGGACACTTGTCACCCCTCCACTTT. The chain links TRBV11-1 to TRBJ1-6; TRBD1 might be the D (5 bases). V was trimmed by 4 bases and J by 10 bases, leaving 14 bases between them. This CDR3 is built from 14 residues. Germline lookup yields CDR1 SGHAT and CDR2 FQDESV (reference sequence). Based on the CDR3 plus reference TRBV11-1 and TRBJ1-6, the full variable domain is EAEVAQSPRYKITEKSQAVAFWCDPISGHATLYWYRQILGQGPELLVQFQDESVVDDSQLPKDRFSAERLKGVDSTLKIQPAELGDSAMYLCASSSTGHLSPLHFGNGTRLTVT.

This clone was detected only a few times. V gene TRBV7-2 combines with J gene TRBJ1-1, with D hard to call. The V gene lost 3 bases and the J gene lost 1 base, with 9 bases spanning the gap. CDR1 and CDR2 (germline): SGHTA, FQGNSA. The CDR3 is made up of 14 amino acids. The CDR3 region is CASSFVAGNTEAFF. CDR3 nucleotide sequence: TGTGCCAGCAGCTTTGTTGCCGGGAACACTGAAGCTTTCTTT.

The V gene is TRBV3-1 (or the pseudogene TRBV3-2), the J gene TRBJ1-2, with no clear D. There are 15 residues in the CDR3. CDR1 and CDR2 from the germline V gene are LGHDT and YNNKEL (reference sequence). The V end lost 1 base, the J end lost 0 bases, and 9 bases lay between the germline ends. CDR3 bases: TGTGCCAGCAGCCAAGCGGTACATACTAACTATGGCTACACCTTC. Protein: CASSQAVHTNYGYTF.

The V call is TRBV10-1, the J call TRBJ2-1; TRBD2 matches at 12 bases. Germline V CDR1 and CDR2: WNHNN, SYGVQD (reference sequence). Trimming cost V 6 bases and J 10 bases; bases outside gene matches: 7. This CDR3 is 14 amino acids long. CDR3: CASSHGLAGREQFF. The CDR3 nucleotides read TGCGCCAGCAGCCACGGACTAGCGGGGAGGGAGCAGTTCTTC.

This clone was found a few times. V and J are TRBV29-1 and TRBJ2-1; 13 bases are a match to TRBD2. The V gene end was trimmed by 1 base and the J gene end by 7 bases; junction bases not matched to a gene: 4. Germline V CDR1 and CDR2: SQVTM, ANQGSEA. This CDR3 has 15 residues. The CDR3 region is CSVEGTSGSGNEQFF. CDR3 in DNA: TGCAGCGTTGAAGGGACTAGCGGGAGTGGAAATGAGCAGTTCTTC.

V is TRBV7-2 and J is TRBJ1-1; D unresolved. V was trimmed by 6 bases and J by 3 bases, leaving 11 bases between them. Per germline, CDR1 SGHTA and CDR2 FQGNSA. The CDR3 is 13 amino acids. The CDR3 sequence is CASSPQADTEAFF. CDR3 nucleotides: TGTGCCAGCAGTCCTCAGGCAGACACTGAAGCTTTCTTT.

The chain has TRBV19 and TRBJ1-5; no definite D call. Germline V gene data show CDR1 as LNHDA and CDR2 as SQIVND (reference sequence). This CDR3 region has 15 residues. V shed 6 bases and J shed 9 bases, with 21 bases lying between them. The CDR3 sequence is CASRGGVAAWGPQHF. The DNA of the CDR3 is TGTGCCAGTAGGGGTGGCGTGGCGGCGTGGGGGCCCCAGCATTTT.

This CDR3 is CASSQELNNEQFF. The CDR3 nucleotides are TGCGCCAGCAGCCAAGAGCTCAACAATGAGCAGTTCTTC. The V and J genes are TRBV4-3 and TRBJ2-1; D uncertain. The V end was cut by 0 bases, the J end by 5 bases, with 5 bases between. The CDR3 extends over 13 amino acids. Germline loops: CDR1 LGHNA, CDR2 YSLEER.

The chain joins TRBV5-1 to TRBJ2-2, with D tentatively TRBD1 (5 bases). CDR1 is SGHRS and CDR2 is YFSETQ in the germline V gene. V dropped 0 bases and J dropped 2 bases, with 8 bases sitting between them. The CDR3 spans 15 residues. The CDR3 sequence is CASSLEGFNTGELFF. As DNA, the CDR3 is TGCGCCAGCAGCTTGGAGGGGTTTAACACCGGGGAGCTGTTTTTT.

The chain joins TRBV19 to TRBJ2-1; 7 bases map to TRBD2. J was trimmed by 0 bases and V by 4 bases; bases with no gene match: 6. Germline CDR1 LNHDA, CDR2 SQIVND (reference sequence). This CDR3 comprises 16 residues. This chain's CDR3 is CASSRRELSSYNEQFF. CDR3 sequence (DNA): TGTGCCAGTAGTAGGCGGGAGCTTAGCTCCTACAATGAGCAGTTCTTC.